This T cell receptor beta chain stems from a study of blood T cell repertoires in COVID-19. Study background: The study drew acute and convalescent COVID-19 samples from the United States, Italy and Spain.

The repertoire was sequenced with immunoSEQ multiplex PCR; TCRdb's copy has only in-frame clones and lacks some. The sample gives around 250,000 clones, around 82% of which show up once; roughly 8.6% is in the top ten. The CDR3 totals 14 residues. Looked up from germline, CDR1 is MGHDK and CDR2 is SYGVNS. V lost 5 bases, J lost 1 base, and 10 bases lay in between. This sequence originates from a man aged 35-49 years with active or convalescent COVID-19. The chain uses TRBV25-1 and TRBJ2-3; D perhaps matches TRBD2 (7 bases). Material: peripheral blood. CDR3 sequence: CASSKGGGTDTQYF. Written as DNA, the CDR3 is TGTGCCAGCAGTAAGGGGGGGGGCACAGATACGCAGTATTTT. Drawing the rest from reference TRBV25-1 and TRBJ2-3, the complete variable domain is EADIYQTPRYLVIGTGKKITLECSQTMGHDKMYWYQQDPGMELHLIHYSYGVNSTEKGDLSSESTVSRIRTEHFPLTLESARPSHTSQYLCASSKGGGTDTQYFGPGTRLTVL.